The rows below give T cell receptor beta chains drawn from one sample of a study of blood T cell repertoires in COVID-19. The method was immunoSEQ multiplex PCR; TCRdb's version includes in-frame clones alone and lacks a portion of them. The top ten hold 7.5% to 8.5% of the sample, which has 150,000 to 190,000 clones, about 88% seen once. Sequences were obtained from peripheral blood. Every receptor here comes from an older woman with COVID-19, enrolled during active disease. Each CDR3 is given with its conserved first and last residue. D genes are given only for firm matches. The size of a clone is reported for some rows only, either as once, few or many, or as a class for expanded clones.

14,-,TRBJ1-3,TRBV11-2,few,CASSSVRFGNTIYF,TGTGCCAGCAGCTCGGTCAGGTTCGGAAACACCATATATTTT
14,-,TRBJ2-5,TRBV25-1,-,CASGYAGEQETQYF,TGTGCCAGCGGCTACGCAGGGGAACAAGAGACCCAGTACTTC
15,TRBD1,TRBJ2-7,TRBV9,-,CASSVQDRGWNEQYF,TGTGCCAGCAGCGTACAGGACAGGGGGTGGAACGAGCAGTACTTC
16,TRBD2,TRBJ2-3,TRBV4-1,-,CASSQDGTSGSLAQYF,TGCGCCAGCAGCCAAGATGGGACTAGCGGGAGTTTAGCGCAGTATTTT
14,TRBD1,TRBJ1-3,TRBV10-2,-,CASSNTGVGNTIYF,TGCGCCAGCAGTAATACAGGGGTCGGAAACACCATATATTTT
16,-,TRBJ2-7,TRBV14,-,CASSQGNGEPYYEQYF,TGTGCCAGCAGCCAAGGTAACGGTGAACCTTACTACGAGCAGTACTTC
15,TRBD2,TRBJ2-2,TRBV5-1,-,CASSLNAGGTGELFF,TGCGCCAGCAGCTTGAACGCGGGGGGCACCGGGGAGCTGTTTTTT
15,TRBD2,TRBJ2-1,TRBV19,-,CASSKGAGAYNEQFF,TGTGCCAGTAGTAAGGGAGCGGGGGCCTACAATGAGCAGTTCTTC
17,TRBD2,TRBJ2-2,TRBV3-1/TRBV3-2,many,CASSQGGAGANTGELFF,TGTGCCAGCAGCCAAGGGGGAGCGGGAGCGAACACCGGGGAGCTGTTTTTT
16,-,TRBJ2-7,TRBV25-1,-,CASSNLDRTYSYEQYF,TGTGCCAGCAGTAACCTAGACAGGACTTACTCCTACGAGCAGTACTTC
14,-,TRBJ1-6,TRBV6-6,-,CASSYGGASSPLHF,TGTGCCAGCAGTTACGGGGGGGCTAGTTCACCCCTCCACTTT
13,TRBD2,TRBJ2-1,TRBV6-4,-,CASSSSGSDEQFF,TGTGCCAGCAGCAGTAGCGGGAGCGATGAGCAGTTCTTC
18,TRBD1,TRBJ2-1,TRBV10-3,-,CATYKTGGAFGGNNEQFF,TGTGCCACCTACAAAACAGGGGGCGCCTTTGGGGGGAACAATGAGCAGTTCTTC
13,-,TRBJ1-6,TRBV9,-,CASSLYSDSPLHF,TGTGCCAGCAGCTTATACAGTGATTCACCCCTCCACTTT
16,-,TRBJ1-2,TRBV6-5,-,CASSYSPDRPNYGYTF,TGTGCCAGCAGTTACTCCCCAGACAGGCCGAACTATGGCTACACCTTC
12,TRBD1,TRBJ1-2,TRBV29-1,-,CSVGKGAQGYTF,TGCAGCGTTGGTAAGGGGGCGCAGGGCTACACCTTC
14,-,TRBJ1-1,TRBV10-1,-,CASSDRGVGTEAFF,TGCGCCAGCAGTGATCGGGGGGTTGGTACTGAAGCTTTCTTT
15,TRBD1,TRBJ1-5,TRBV6-1,-,CASREGTAYHQPQHF,TGTGCCAGCAGGGAAGGGACAGCATATCATCAGCCCCAGCATTTT
14,-,TRBJ1-6,TRBV7-8,-,CASSLVGQNSPLHF,TGTGCCAGCAGCTTAGTGGGGCAGAATTCACCCCTCCACTTT
15,TRBD2,TRBJ2-1,TRBV9,-,CASSVKGGLIGEQFF,TGTGCCAGCAGCGTGAAGGGAGGGTTAATCGGTGAGCAGTTCTTC
19,TRBD1,TRBJ2-6,TRBV6-1,-,CASSGLLTGDILRANVLTF,TGTGCCAGCAGTGGCCTCTTGACAGGGGACATCCTACGGGCCAACGTCCTGACTTTC
14,-,TRBJ2-1,TRBV7-9,-,CASSLAGNYNEQFF,TGTGCCAGCAGCTTAGCCGGGAATTACAATGAGCAGTTCTTC
17,-,TRBJ2-1,TRBV28,once,CASSFPKGFSSYNEQFF,TGTGCCAGCAGTTTCCCAAAGGGGTTCAGCTCCTACAATGAGCAGTTCTTC
13,TRBD1,TRBJ1-1,TRBV9,-,CASSAGGSTEAFF,TGTGCCAGCAGCGCAGGGGGTAGCACTGAAGCTTTCTTT
12,-,TRBJ1-5,TRBV18,-,CASSREDQPQHF,TGTGCCAGCTCACGTGAGGATCAGCCCCAGCATTTT
13,-,TRBJ2-5,TRBV18,-,CASSPLDQETQYF,TGTGCCAGCTCACCACTAGACCAAGAGACCCAGTACTTC
10,-,TRBJ1-2,TRBV19,-,CASSLYGYTF,TGTGCCAGTAGCCTCTATGGCTACACCTTC
14,-,TRBJ1-2,TRBV25-1,-,CASSEYESFYGYTF,TGTGCCAGCAGTGAATATGAGAGTTTCTATGGCTACACCTTC
16,-,TRBJ2-3,TRBV5-1,-,CASSQGQGSFTDTQYF,TGCGCCAGCAGCCAGGGGCAGGGGAGCTTCACAGATACGCAGTATTTT
15,TRBD1,TRBJ1-6,TRBV27,-,CASSNPRDRVSPLHF,TGTGCCAGCAGTAACCCCCGGGACAGGGTTTCACCCCTCCACTTT
13,-,TRBJ2-2,TRBV13,-,CASSPRGFGELFF,TGTGCCAGCAGCCCAAGGGGGTTCGGGGAGCTGTTTTTT
14,TRBD1,TRBJ1-2,TRBV20-1,-,CSASLPGQNYGYTF,TGCAGTGCTAGTCTCCCGGGACAGAACTATGGCTACACCTTC
11,-,TRBJ1-5,TRBV7-2,-,CASSTTGHQHF,TGTGCCAGCAGTACTACAGGGCATCAGCATTTT
14,TRBD1,TRBJ2-7,TRBV5-8,-,CASSLGGQKSEQYF,TGTGCCAGCAGCTTGGGGGGACAGAAGAGCGAGCAGTACTTC
15,-,TRBJ2-2,TRBV19,once,CASSATGWGTGELFF,TGTGCCAGTAGCGCGACAGGCTGGGGGACCGGGGAGCTGTTTTTT